What follows are 32 T cell receptor beta chains derived from one specimen sequenced in a study of response to subunit inactivated influenza vaccine. TCRdb called the RT-PCR reads again in MiXCR, with one record for every CDR3 protein. The data contain about 570,000 distinct CDR3 sequences, 11% of them singletons. These data are also associated with another study on T cells expressing NK-cell markers. As reported in that work: For TCR beta, cDNA was produced by 5'RACE template switching with UMIs.

Sequencing was performed on PBMCs from blood, taken on the day of vaccination. Every receptor here comes from a man between 45 and 60 years old who received an inactivated influenza vaccine.

This clonotype was seen once. The rearrangement links TRBV20-1 to TRBJ2-3, with D tentatively TRBD2 (5 bases). Germline V CDR1 and CDR2: DFQATT, SNEGSKA (reference sequence). Trimming shortened V by 5 bases and J by 5 bases, and 14 bases separated the two germline ends. This CDR3 contains 13 residues. CDR3 coding DNA: TGCAGTGCTGAGGACGGCCGGGGAGATACGCAGTATTTT. It codes for CSAEDGRGDTQYF.

This clonotype has at least ten counts. This rearrangement joins TRBV4-1 to TRBJ2-5, with 13 bases lining up with TRBD2. The CDR3 consists of 15 residues. Germline assignment: CDR1 MGHRA and CDR2 YSYEKL. Germline trimming cut 6 bases from V and 1 base from J; bases unmatched to any gene: 2. DNA of the CDR3: TGCGCCAGCAGTACTAGCGGGGGGGTCCAAGAGACCCAGTACTTC. Translating gives CASSTSGGVQETQYF.

The J gene is TRBJ2-1, the V gene TRBV15; D may be TRBD2 (6 bases). CDR3 size: 15 residues. Trimming pared 5 bases from V and 4 bases from J, leaving 15 bases between. Germline CDR1 is LNHNV and CDR2 is YYDKDF (reference sequence). This CDR3 reads CATSAHRDLYNEQFF. As DNA, the CDR3 is TGTGCCACCAGCGCCCACCGGGACTTATACAATGAGCAGTTCTTC.

This clonotype has a handful of counts. The CDR3 coding sequence is TGTGCCACCAGCAGAGATCTACAGGGCGAGCAGTACTTC. It translates to CATSRDLQGEQYF. The chain links TRBV15 to TRBJ2-7, with D tentatively TRBD1 (6 bases). CDR3 length: 13 amino acids. The germline gives CDR1 LNHNV, CDR2 YYDKDF (reference sequence). Trimming took 0 bases from V and 6 from J, leaving 9 bases between them.

This clonotype was detected a few times. The chain has TRBV12-3 or TRBV12-4 and TRBJ1-1; TRBD1 aligns across 7 bases. The junction had 10 bases not matched to a gene; V was cut back by 6 bases and J by 6 bases. The CDR3 runs to 14 residues. CDR3 loop: CASSPINRGPEAFF. Here the CDR3 DNA reads TGTGCCAGCAGCCCTATCAACAGGGGCCCTGAAGCTTTCTTT.

J is TRBJ2-4 and V is TRBV12-3 or TRBV12-4, with 7 bases that match TRBD1. With V trimmed by 6 bases and J by 10 bases, 9 bases remained unmatched. CDR3 length: 13 amino acids. In DNA form, the CDR3 reads TGTGCCAGCAGGACTACAGGGGTTGGAATTCAGTACTTC. Its translation: CASRTTGVGIQYF.

V usage is TRBV3-1 and J usage is TRBJ2-7; 8 bases fit TRBD1. The CDR3 contains 15 residues. Germline V gene sequence: CDR1 LGHDT, CDR2 YNNKEL (reference sequence). Trimming removed 1 base from V and 5 bases from J; junction bases left unmatched: 7. This chain's CDR3 is CASSQAGGGLHEQYF. CDR3 bases: TGTGCCAGCAGCCAAGCAGGGGGCGGCCTCCACGAGCAGTACTTC.

The gene calls are TRBV20-1 and TRBJ1-4; D is perhaps TRBD1 (6 bases). This CDR3 region has 13 residues. Germline V CDR1 and CDR2: DFQATT, SNEGSKA (reference sequence). Deletions cut 3 bases from V and 6 bases from J, with 11 bases between. CDR3 sequence reads: CSASWGADEKLFF. CDR3 in DNA: TGCAGTGCTAGTTGGGGGGCGGATGAAAAACTGTTTTTT.

DNA for the CDR3: TGCAGTGCTAGCGGGGGGCTCAGCTACGAGCAGTACTTC. This gives the protein CSASGGLSYEQYF. The chain combines TRBV20-1 with TRBJ2-7, with D perhaps TRBD2 (7 bases). V was pared by 3 bases and J by 3 bases, with 12 bases between. The CDR3 runs 13 residues. In germline, CDR1 is DFQATT, CDR2 SNEGSKA (reference sequence).

The J gene is TRBJ2-7, the V gene TRBV9; D might be TRBD1 or TRBD2, each matching 5 bases. CDR1 is SGDLS and CDR2 is YYNGEE in the germline V gene. The CDR3 is 13 residues long. V was pared by 4 bases and J by 2 bases, with 10 bases between. The CDR3: CASSTRDAYEQYF. As DNA, the CDR3 is TGTGCCAGCAGCACCCGGGACGCCTACGAGCAGTACTTC.

The table lists this clonotype with a few counts. The chain joins TRBV28 to TRBJ2-7; D remains ambiguous. The CDR3 runs to 14 residues. Trimming pared 5 bases from V and 3 bases from J, leaving 14 bases between. Germline CDR1 reads MDHEN; CDR2 reads SYDVKM. CDR3 nucleotides: TGTGCCAGCAGTCCTGGGGATTTGAACTACGAGCAGTACTTC. Its translation is CASSPGDLNYEQYF.

In this sample, this clonotype turned up a few times. The genes are TRBV7-2 and TRBJ2-1; D possibly corresponds to TRBD1 (6 bases). Trimming shortened V by 6 bases and J by 10 bases, and 10 bases separated the two germline ends. In germline, CDR1 is SGHTA, CDR2 FQGNSA. The CDR3 covers 11 residues. CDR3 amino acids: CASSGDTEQFF. DNA for the CDR3: TGTGCCAGCAGTGGGGACACAGAGCAGTTCTTC.

This clonotype has a count of ten or more. The chain links TRBV12-3 or TRBV12-4 to TRBJ2-7, with 9 bases identical to TRBD1. V shed 3 bases, J shed 8 bases, and the junction held 11 bases outside the gene matches. The CDR3 covers 15 residues. CDR3 nucleotides: TGTGCCAGCAGTTTCCCGGGACAGGGCGGACGGCAGCAGTACTTC. This encodes CASSFPGQGGRQQYF.

This clonotype was detected only a few times. The genes are TRBV20-1 and TRBJ2-7; TRBD2 is a possible D gene (6 bases). This CDR3 contains 14 residues. Germline V gene sequence: CDR1 DFQATT, CDR2 SNEGSKA (reference sequence). V was shortened by 2 bases and J by 4 bases, with 15 bases between the two germline ends. CDR3 nucleotide sequence: TGCAGTGCTAGATCCCGATTAGGGACTTACGAGCAGTACTTC. As protein: CSARSRLGTYEQYF.

The rearrangement joins TRBV6-2 or TRBV6-3 to TRBJ2-7, with 9 bases identical to TRBD1. Germline CDR1 and CDR2: MNHEY and SVGEGT. This CDR3 is built from 16 residues. J was trimmed by 2 bases and V by 6 bases; bases with no gene match: 11. The CDR3 region has the DNA TGTGCCAGCAGCCGCCCCCGGGACAGGGAGACCTACGAGCAGTACTTC. As protein: CASSRPRDRETYEQYF.

This clonotype was picked up a small number of times. The chain employs TRBV20-1 and TRBJ2-7; 8 positions match TRBD1. V was pared by 3 bases and J by 1 base, with 8 bases of the junction left unmatched. Germline V gene sequence: CDR1 DFQATT, CDR2 SNEGSKA (reference sequence). CDR3 size: 15 residues. CDR3 residues: CSARERDRSSYEQYF. In DNA, the CDR3 is TGCAGTGCTAGGGAACGGGACAGGTCGTCCTACGAGCAGTACTTC.

This chain links TRBV11-3 with TRBJ2-3; TRBD2 matches 10 bases. The CDR3 is 16 residues long. The germline V gene encodes CDR1 SGHNT and CDR2 YENEEA. The V and J ends lost 3 bases and 5 bases, in that order; junction bases with no gene match: 8. CDR3: CASSFSSGGPGDTQYF. The CDR3, as DNA: TGTGCCAGCAGCTTTAGTAGCGGGGGGCCGGGAGATACGCAGTATTTT.

The chain links TRBV5-6 to TRBJ2-5, with TRBD2 as a possible D gene (5 bases). This CDR3 comprises 14 residues. The germline gives CDR1 SGHDT, CDR2 YYEEEE. The V and J ends lost 2 bases and 5 bases respectively, with 13 bases between them. DNA for the CDR3: TGTGCCAGCAGCTTCAAGCGGTTCTCGGAGACCCAGTACTTC. It encodes CASSFKRFSETQYF.

This clonotype appeared a few times. CDR3 in DNA: TGTGCCAGCAGTCTCTCTAGCGGGAGTTTGGACGAGCAGTACTTC. Amino acid sequence: CASSLSSGSLDEQYF. The chain is built from TRBV12-3 or TRBV12-4 and TRBJ2-7; 10 nucleotides agree with TRBD2. The length of the CDR3 is 15 residues. V lost 5 bases to trimming and J lost 5 bases; unmatched junction nucleotides: 9.

The genes are TRBV3-1 and TRBJ2-5; the match to TRBD1 covers 7 bases. The germline CDR1 and CDR2 sequences are LGHDT and YNNKEL (reference sequence). V lost 1 base, J lost 7 bases, and 9 bases stayed unmatched. The CDR3 covers 15 residues. For the CDR3, the DNA is TGTGCCAGCAGCCAAGGGACAGGAGGAGCGAGGACCCAGTACTTC. Its protein is CASSQGTGGARTQYF.

V and J are TRBV24-1 and TRBJ2-1; TRBD2 matches 14 bases. The trim removed 3 bases at V and 5 bases at J, leaving 8 bases unmatched. Germline V gene lookup returns CDR1 KGHDR and CDR2 SFDVKD. CDR3 length equals 18 residues. CDR3: CATSDTPGLAGVNNEQFF. The CDR3 DNA reads TGTGCCACCAGTGATACCCCGGGACTAGCGGGAGTCAACAATGAGCAGTTCTTC.

This clonotype was seen a handful of times. The chain carries TRBV7-2 and TRBJ1-1; D may be TRBD1 (5 bases). The CDR3 is made up of 15 amino acids. V lost 5 bases to trimming and J lost 2 bases, with 15 bases between them. Germline CDR1 is SGHTA and CDR2 is FQGNSA. The CDR3 loop reads CASSQQGPLNTEAFF. As DNA, the CDR3 is TGTGCCAGCAGCCAGCAGGGTCCCCTCAACACTGAAGCTTTCTTT.

In this sample, this clonotype turned up a few times. The V call is TRBV5-1, the J call TRBJ2-7; 10 positions match TRBD1. The V gene end was trimmed by 4 bases and the J gene end by 3 bases; junction bases not matched to a gene: 19. Germline V gene lookup returns CDR1 SGHRS and CDR2 YFSETQ. The CDR3 consists of 19 residues. This CDR3 reads CASSGVNLDRDRGDYEQYF. As DNA, the CDR3 is TGCGCCAGCAGCGGCGTTAACCTCGACCGGGACAGGGGCGACTACGAGCAGTACTTC.

Only a few counts were recorded for this clonotype. V is TRBV25-1 and J is TRBJ1-1; possible D gene TRBD1, 5 bases. The ends were cut back, 5 bases at V and 1 base at J, with 14 bases in the middle. CDR3 size: 15 residues. Per the germline V gene, CDR1 is MGHDK and CDR2 is SYGVNS. CDR3 sequence (DNA): TGTGCCAGCAGTTCCCAAGGGGAAGAGAACACTGAAGCTTTCTTT. Protein sequence: CASSSQGEENTEAFF.

V and J are TRBV20-1 and TRBJ2-3; D unresolved. V shed 1 base and J shed 11 bases, with 13 bases lying between them. Germline CDR1 reads DFQATT; CDR2 reads SNEGSKA (reference sequence). The length of the CDR3 is 12 residues. This CDR3 reads CSARGGHLGQYF. In DNA form, the CDR3 reads TGCAGTGCTAGAGGCGGCCACCTGGGGCAGTATTTT.

The rearrangement uses TRBV18 and TRBJ2-2; unclear D gene. Looked up from germline, CDR1 is KGHSH and CDR2 is LQKENI. With 1 base removed from V and 0 bases from J, the gap between germline ends came to 9 bases. The length of the CDR3 is 16 residues. The CDR3 sequence is CASSPHGSTNTGELFF. As DNA, the CDR3 is TGTGCCAGCTCACCACATGGATCTACGAACACCGGGGAGCTGTTTTTT.

This clonotype has a handful of counts. J is TRBJ1-6 and V is TRBV12-3 or TRBV12-4, with D possibly TRBD1 on 5 matching bases. The CDR3 has 12 residues. V lost 4 bases to trimming and J lost 10 bases, with 8 bases between them. CDR3 protein: CASSWRGSPLHF. The CDR3 nucleotides are TGTGCCAGCAGTTGGCGGGGGTCACCCCTCCACTTT.

This clonotype was detected only a few times. The chain uses TRBV6-2 or TRBV6-3 and TRBJ1-2; TRBD1 might be the D (5 bases). Germline V CDR1 and CDR2: MNHEY, SVGEGT. CDR3 length equals 16 residues. Trimming pared 6 bases from V and 2 bases from J, leaving 19 bases between. Here the CDR3 reads CASRYLEWRGNYGYTF. Here the CDR3 DNA reads TGTGCCAGCAGATACCTCGAATGGAGGGGAAACTATGGCTACACCTTC.

The chain is built from TRBV9 and TRBJ2-7; TRBD2 aligns across 7 bases. This CDR3 spans 14 amino acids. The ends lost 0 bases at V and 5 bases at J; junction bases unmatched: 5. Germline CDR1 SGDLS, CDR2 YYNGEE. The CDR3 nucleotides read TGTGCCAGCAGCGTAGAGACTAGCCTGGACGAGCAGTACTTC. As protein: CASSVETSLDEQYF. Looking up the rest from reference TRBV9 and TRBJ2-7 gives the full variable domain: DSGVTQTPKHLITATGQRVTLRCSPRSGDLSVYWYQQSLDQGLQFLIQYYNGEERAKGNILERFSAQQFPDLHSELNLSSLELGDSALYFCASSVETSLDEQYFGPGTRLTVT.

The V call is TRBV24-1, the J call TRBJ1-5, with a weak D call TRBD1 (5 bases). The V end lost 5 bases, the J end lost 7 bases, and 8 bases lay between the germline ends. This CDR3 comprises 12 residues. Germline V gene data show CDR1 as KGHDR and CDR2 as SFDVKD. The DNA of the CDR3 is TGTGCCACCAGTGTGGGGGAGCAGCCCCAGCATTTT. Amino acid sequence: CATSVGEQPQHF.

V is TRBV7-2 and J is TRBJ2-7; 9 bases are shared with TRBD2. The CDR3 runs to 15 residues. V lost 2 bases to trimming and J lost 4 bases; unmatched junction nucleotides: 6. Germline CDR1 is SGHTA and CDR2 is FQGNSA. The CDR3 nucleotides read TGTGCCAGCAGCTTAATGAGCGGGGGGTTATACGAGCAGTACTTC. It specifies CASSLMSGGLYEQYF.

The chain has TRBV15 and TRBJ1-2, with 9 positions matching TRBD1. CDR3 length equals 15 residues. Germline CDR1 LNHNV, CDR2 YYDKDF (reference sequence). The V gene end was trimmed by 1 base and the J gene end by 7 bases; junction bases not matched to a gene: 7. CDR3 amino acids: CATSRADTGGSGYTF. CDR3 DNA sequence: TGTGCCACCAGCAGAGCTGACACAGGGGGCTCTGGCTACACCTTC. Looking up the rest from reference TRBV15 and TRBJ1-2 gives the full variable domain: DAMVIQNPRYQVTQFGKPVTLSCSQTLNHNVMYWYQQKSSQAPKLLFHYYDKDFNNEADTPDNFQSRRPNTSFCFLDIRSPGLGDTAMYLCATSRADTGGSGYTFGSGTRLTVV.